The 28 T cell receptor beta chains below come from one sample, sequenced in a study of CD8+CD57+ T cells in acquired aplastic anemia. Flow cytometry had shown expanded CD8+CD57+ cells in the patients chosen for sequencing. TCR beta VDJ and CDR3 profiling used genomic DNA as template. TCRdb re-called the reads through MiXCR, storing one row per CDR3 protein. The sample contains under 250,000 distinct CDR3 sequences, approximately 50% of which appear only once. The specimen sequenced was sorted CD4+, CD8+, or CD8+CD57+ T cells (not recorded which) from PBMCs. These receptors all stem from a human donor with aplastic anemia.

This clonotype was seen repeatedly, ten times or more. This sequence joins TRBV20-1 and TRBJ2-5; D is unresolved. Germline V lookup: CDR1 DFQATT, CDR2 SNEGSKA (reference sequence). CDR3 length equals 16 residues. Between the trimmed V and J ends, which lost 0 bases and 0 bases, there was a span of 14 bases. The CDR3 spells CSARDRYGSDQETQYF. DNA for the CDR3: TGCAGTGCTAGAGATCGCTACGGAAGCGACCAAGAGACCCAGTACTTC.

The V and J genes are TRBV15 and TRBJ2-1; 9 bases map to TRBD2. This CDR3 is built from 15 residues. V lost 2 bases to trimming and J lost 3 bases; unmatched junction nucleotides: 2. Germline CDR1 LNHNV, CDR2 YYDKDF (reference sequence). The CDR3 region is CATSRLAGDYNEQFF. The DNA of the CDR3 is TGTGCCACCAGCAGATTAGCGGGAGACTACAATGAGCAGTTCTTC.

CDR3 bases: TGTGCCAGCAGCTTAGAGGGGTGGGCCTACGAGCAGTACTTC. Translating gives CASSLEGWAYEQYF. The chain is built from TRBV7-2 and TRBJ2-5; D might be TRBD1 (5 bases). The J call could be wrong; TRBJ2-7 is a better fit for the DNA end. There are 14 residues in the CDR3. Looked up from germline, CDR1 is SGHTA and CDR2 is FQGNSA.

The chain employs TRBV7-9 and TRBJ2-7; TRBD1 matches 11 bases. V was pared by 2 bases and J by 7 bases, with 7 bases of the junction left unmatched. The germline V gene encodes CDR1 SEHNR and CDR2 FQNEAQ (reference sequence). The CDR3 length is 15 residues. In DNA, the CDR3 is TGTGCCAGCAGCTTAATTTCCGGGACAGGGGGTGAGCAGTACTTC. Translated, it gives CASSLISGTGGEQYF. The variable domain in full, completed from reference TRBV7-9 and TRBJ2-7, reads DTGVSQNPRHKITKRGQNVTFRCDPISEHNRLYWYRQTLGQGPEFLTYFQNEAQLEKSRLLSDRFSAERPKGSFSTLEIQRTEQGDSAMYLCASSLISGTGGEQYFGPGTRLTVT.

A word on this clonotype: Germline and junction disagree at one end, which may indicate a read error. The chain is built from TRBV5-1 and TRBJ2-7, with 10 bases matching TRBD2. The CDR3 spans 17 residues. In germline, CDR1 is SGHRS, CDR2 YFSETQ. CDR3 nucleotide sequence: TGTGCCAGCAGCCAAGAATTGAAAGCGGGGGGGACATACGAGCAGTACTTC. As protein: CASSQELKAGGTYEQYF.

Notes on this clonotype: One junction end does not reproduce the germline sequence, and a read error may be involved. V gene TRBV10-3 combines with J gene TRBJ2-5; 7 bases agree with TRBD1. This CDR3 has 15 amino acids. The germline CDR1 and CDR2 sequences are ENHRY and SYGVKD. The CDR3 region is CAISVQGNRGETQHF. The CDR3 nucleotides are TGTGCCATCAGTGTACAGGGGAACAGGGGAGAGACCCAGCACTTC.

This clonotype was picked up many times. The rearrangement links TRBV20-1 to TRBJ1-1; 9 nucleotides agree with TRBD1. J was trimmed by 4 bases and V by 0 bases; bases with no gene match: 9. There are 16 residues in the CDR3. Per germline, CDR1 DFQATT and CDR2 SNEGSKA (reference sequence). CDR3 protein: CSARDLTGGEGTEAFF. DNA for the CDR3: TGCAGTGCTAGAGATCTTACAGGGGGCGAGGGCACTGAAGCTTTCTTT.

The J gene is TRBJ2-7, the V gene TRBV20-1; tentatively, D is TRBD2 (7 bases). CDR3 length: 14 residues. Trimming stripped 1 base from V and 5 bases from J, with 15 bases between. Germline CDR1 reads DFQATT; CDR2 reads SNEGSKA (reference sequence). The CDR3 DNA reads TGCAGTGCTAGAGGGGAACGGGGGGCGGACGAGCAGTACTTC. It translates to CSARGERGADEQYF.

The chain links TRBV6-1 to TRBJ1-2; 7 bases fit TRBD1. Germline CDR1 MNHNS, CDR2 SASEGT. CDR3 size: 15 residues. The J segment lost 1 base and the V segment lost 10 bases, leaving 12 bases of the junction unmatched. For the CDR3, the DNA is TGTGCCACAAAAGTTACAGGGGCCTTTAACTATGGCTACACCTTC. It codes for CATKVTGAFNYGYTF.

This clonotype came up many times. The CDR3 is CSARVGVFDEAFF. The CDR3 DNA reads as TGCAGTGCTAGAGTCGGGGTTTTCGATGAAGCTTTCTTT. V usage is TRBV20-1 and J usage is TRBJ1-1; D call uncertain. V was pared by 1 base and J by 7 bases, with 13 bases between. The CDR3 loop spans 13 amino acids. Germline values: CDR1 DFQATT, CDR2 SNEGSKA (reference sequence).

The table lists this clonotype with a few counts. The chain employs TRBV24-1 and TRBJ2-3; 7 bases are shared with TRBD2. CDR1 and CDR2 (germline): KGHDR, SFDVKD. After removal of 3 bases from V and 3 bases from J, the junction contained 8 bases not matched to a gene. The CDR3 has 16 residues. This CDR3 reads CATSDSVRGTTDTQYF. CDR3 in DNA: TGTGCCACCAGTGATAGCGTGCGGGGGACGACAGATACGCAGTATTTT.

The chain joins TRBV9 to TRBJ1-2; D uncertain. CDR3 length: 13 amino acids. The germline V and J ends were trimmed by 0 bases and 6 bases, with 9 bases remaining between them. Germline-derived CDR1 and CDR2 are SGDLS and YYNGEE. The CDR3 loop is CASSVGGQDGYTF. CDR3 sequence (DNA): TGTGCCAGCAGCGTAGGTGGTCAGGATGGCTACACCTTC. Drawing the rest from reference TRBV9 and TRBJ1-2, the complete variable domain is DSGVTQTPKHLITATGQRVTLRCSPRSGDLSVYWYQQSLDQGLQFLIQYYNGEERAKGNILERFSAQQFPDLHSELNLSSLELGDSALYFCASSVGGQDGYTFGSGTRLTVV.

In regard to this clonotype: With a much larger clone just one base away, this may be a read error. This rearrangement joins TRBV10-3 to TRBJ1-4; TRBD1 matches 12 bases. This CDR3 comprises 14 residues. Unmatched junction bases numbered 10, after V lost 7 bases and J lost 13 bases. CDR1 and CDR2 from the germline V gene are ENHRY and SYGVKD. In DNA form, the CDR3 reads TGTGCCATCAAGCCGGGACAGGGGGCGTCAGGACTGTTTTTT. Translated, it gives CAIKPGQGASGLFF.

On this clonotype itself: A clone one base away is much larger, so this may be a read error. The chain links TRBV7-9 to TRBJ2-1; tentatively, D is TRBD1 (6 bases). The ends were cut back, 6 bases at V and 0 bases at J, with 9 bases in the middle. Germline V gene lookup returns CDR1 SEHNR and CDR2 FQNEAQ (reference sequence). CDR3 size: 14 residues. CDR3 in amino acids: CASRGQSSYNEQFF. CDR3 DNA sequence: TGTGCCAGCAGAGGACAGAGCTCCTACAATGAGCAGTTCTTC.

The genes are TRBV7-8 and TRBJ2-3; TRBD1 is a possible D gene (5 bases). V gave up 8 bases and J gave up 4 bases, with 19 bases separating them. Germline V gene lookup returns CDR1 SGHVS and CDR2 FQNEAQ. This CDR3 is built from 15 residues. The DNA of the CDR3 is TGTGCCAGCCTCGCGTCGGCAGGGAAAGCAGATACGCAGTATTTT. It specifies CASLASAGKADTQYF. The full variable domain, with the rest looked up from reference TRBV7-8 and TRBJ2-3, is GAGVSQSPRYKVAKRGQDVALRCDPISGHVSLFWYQQALGQGPEFLTYFQNEAQLDKSGLPSDRFFAERPEGSVSTLKIQRTQQEDSAVYLCASLASAGKADTQYFGPGTRLTVL.

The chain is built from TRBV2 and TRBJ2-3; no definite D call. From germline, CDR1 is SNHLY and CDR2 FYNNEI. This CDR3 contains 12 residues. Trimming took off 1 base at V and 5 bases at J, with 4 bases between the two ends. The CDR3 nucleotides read TGTGCCAGCAGTGAAGAGCTAGATACGCAGTATTTT. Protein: CASSEELDTQYF.

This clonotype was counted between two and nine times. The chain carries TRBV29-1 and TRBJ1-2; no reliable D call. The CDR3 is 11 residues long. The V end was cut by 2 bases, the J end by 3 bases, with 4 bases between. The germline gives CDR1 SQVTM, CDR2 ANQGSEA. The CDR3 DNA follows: TGCAGCGTTGAACAGTACTATGGCTACACCTTC. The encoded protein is CSVEQYYGYTF.

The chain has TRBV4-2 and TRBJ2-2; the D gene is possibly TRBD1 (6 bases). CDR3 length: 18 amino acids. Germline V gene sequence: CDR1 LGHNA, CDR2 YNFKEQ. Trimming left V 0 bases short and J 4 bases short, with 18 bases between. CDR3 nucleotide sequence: TGTGCCAGCAGCCAAGACGTGGCGGAGGCAGGGGTCACCGGGGAGCTGTTTTTT. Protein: CASSQDVAEAGVTGELFF.

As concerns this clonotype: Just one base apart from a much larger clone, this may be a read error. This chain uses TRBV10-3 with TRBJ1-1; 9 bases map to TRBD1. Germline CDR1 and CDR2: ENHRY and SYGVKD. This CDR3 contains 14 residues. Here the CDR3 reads CATTGTGKDTEASF. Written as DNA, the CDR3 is TGTGCCACCACCGGGACAGGGAAGGACACTGAAGCTTCCTTT.

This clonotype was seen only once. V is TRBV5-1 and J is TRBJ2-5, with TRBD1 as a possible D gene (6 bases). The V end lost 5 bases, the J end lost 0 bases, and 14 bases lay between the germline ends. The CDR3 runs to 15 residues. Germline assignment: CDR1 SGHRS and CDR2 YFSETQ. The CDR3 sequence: CASRSLGQYQETQYF. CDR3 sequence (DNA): TGCGCCAGCAGGAGCCTCGGACAGTACCAAGAGACCCAGTACTTC. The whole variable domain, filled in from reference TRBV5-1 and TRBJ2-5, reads KAGVTQTPRYLIKTRGQQVTLSCSPISGHRSVSWYQQTPGQGLQFLFEYFSETQRNKGNFPGRFSGRQFSNSRSEMNVSTLELGDSALYLCASRSLGQYQETQYFGPGTRLLVL.

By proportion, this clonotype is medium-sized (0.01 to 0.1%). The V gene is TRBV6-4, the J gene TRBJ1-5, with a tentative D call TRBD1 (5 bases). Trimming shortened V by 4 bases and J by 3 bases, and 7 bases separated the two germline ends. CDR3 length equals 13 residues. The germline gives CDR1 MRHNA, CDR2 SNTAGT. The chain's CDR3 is CASSVGDNQPQHF. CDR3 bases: TGTGCCAGCAGTGTGGGGGACAATCAGCCCCAGCATTTT.

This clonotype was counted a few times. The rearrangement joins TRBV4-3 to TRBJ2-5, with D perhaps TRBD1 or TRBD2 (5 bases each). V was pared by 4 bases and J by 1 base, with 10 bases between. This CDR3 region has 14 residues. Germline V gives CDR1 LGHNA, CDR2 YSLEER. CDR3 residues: CASSRHGTQETQYF. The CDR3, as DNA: TGCGCCAGCAGCCGACACGGGACCCAAGAGACCCAGTACTTC.

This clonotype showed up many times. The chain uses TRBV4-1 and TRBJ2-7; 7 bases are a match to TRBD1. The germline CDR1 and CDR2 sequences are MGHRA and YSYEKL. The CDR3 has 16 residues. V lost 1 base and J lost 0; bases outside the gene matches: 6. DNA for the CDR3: TGCGCCAGCAGCCAAGTTTCGGGACAGACCTCCTACGAGCAGTACTTC. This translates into CASSQVSGQTSYEQYF.

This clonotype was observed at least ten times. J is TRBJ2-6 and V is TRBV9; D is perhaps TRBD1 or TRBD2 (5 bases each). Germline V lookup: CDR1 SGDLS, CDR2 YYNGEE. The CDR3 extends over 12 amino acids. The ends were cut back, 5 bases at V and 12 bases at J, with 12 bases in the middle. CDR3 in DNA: TGTGCCAGCAGAGGGGCAACTAGCGTCCTGACTTTC. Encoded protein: CASRGATSVLTF. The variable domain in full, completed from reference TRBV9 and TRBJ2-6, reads DSGVTQTPKHLITATGQRVTLRCSPRSGDLSVYWYQQSLDQGLQFLIQYYNGEERAKGNILERFSAQQFPDLHSELNLSSLELGDSALYFCASRGATSVLTFGAGSRLTVL.

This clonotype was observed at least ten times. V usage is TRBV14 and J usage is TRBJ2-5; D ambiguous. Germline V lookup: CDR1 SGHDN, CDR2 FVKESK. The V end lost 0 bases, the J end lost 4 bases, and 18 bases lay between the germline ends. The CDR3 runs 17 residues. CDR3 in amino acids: CASSQDGEASWRETQYF. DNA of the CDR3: TGTGCCAGCAGCCAAGATGGAGAGGCTAGTTGGCGAGAGACCCAGTACTTC.

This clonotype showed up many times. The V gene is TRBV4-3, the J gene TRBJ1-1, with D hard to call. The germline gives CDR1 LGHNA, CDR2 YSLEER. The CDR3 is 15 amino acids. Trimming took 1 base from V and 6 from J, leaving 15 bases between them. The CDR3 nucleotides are TGCGCCAGCAGCCAAGGGGTACGGGAGGTACCTGAAGCTTTCTTT. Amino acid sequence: CASSQGVREVPEAFF.

In nucleotides, the CDR3 is TGTGCCAGCAGCGTAGAGATCAGGGGGGGAAACAATGAGCAGTTCTTC. Translation: CASSVEIRGGNNEQFF. This rearrangement joins TRBV9 to TRBJ2-1; D tentatively fits TRBD1 or TRBD2 (7 bases each). The V end was cut by 0 bases, the J end by 5 bases, with 15 bases between. CDR3 length equals 16 residues. Germline CDR1 and CDR2: SGDLS and YYNGEE.

CDR3 DNA: TGTGCCACCGAGCGGGTCGCCGGGCCCCAGCATTTT. This gives the protein CATERVAGPQHF. The gene calls are TRBV24-1 and TRBJ1-5; D is undetermined. Germline V gene data show CDR1 as KGHDR and CDR2 as SFDVKD. The V end lost 9 bases, the J end lost 9 bases, and 14 bases lay between the germline ends. The CDR3 runs 12 residues.